This TCR beta chain derives from a study of regulatory T cells in long-lasting Graves disease. This clonotype appeared a few times. V dropped 0 bases and J dropped 12 bases, with 19 bases sitting between them. The CDR3 spans 15 residues. Germline values: CDR1 SGDLS, CDR2 YYNGEE. Construction of the TCR beta libraries employed iRepertoire HTBI primers in conjunction with Arm-PCR of CDR3 regions. TCRdb ran MiXCR on the multiplex PCR reads and lists one entry per CDR3 protein. This table has 350,000 to 450,000 distinct CDR3 sequences, over 12% appearing once. Time point: newly diagnosed GD, antithyroid drugs for less than 3 months. PBMCs were the source of the RNA used for TCR sequencing. The same sample was also studied in work on T cells in Graves' hyperthyroidism and ophthalmopathy. From that study: Ophthalmopathy was separated from stable hyperthyroidism by a 13 V-J model.

The chain has TRBV9 and TRBJ2-1, with D possibly matching TRBD1 (6 bases). This sequence originates from a woman aged 40 to 50 with Graves disease. Sequencing used peripheral blood mononuclear cells (PBMCs), obtained at new diagnosis, from a patient treated with antithyroid drugs. The CDR3 is CASSVAPGHPLGQFF. The CDR3, as DNA: TGTGCCAGCAGCGTAGCACCGGGACACCCACTTGGGCAGTTCTTC.